The clone carrying this T cell receptor beta chain was detected a few times. MiXCR was run by TCRdb on the RT-PCR reads, yielding one entry per CDR3 protein. Counted here are about 700,000 distinct CDR3 sequences, around 14% occurring once; the ten biggest clones make up about 3.9%. The CDR3 is 18 residues long. Trimming shortened V by 0 bases and J by 2 bases, and 14 bases separated the two germline ends. The sequenced sample consisted of memory CD4+ T cells from blood. This receptor was identified in a female donor in good health, serving as a healthy control. The chain joins TRBV12-3 or TRBV12-4 to TRBJ2-6, with a tentative D call TRBD1 (6 bases). CDR3 region: CASSLARMDRTGANVLTF. CDR3 nucleotide sequence: TGTGCCAGCAGTTTAGCGAGGATGGACAGAACTGGGGCCAACGTCCTGACTTTC.